What follows are 25 T cell receptor beta chains derived from one specimen sequenced in a study of blood T cells in healthy people across ages. Primers used in a second PCR of roughly 7 to 12 cycles were a sample-barcoded 5' primer and a J-beta primer mix. One entry per CDR3 protein, called by TCRdb with MiXCR from the 5' RACE reads. The sample lists approximately 1.5 million distinct CDR3 sequences, 35% to 45% occurring once. The sample consisted of blood. The receptors were gathered from a woman under 30 in good health.

This clonotype turned up a few times. The chain is built from TRBV6-6 and TRBJ2-2; no firm D call. The CDR3 has 15 amino acids. Trimming pared 0 bases from V and 3 bases from J, leaving 8 bases between. CDR1 and CDR2 from the germline V gene are MNHNY and SVGAGI (reference sequence). In nucleotides, the CDR3 is TGTGCCAGCAGTTACTCGTATATGGACACCGGGGAGCTGTTTTTT. This sequence encodes CASSYSYMDTGELFF.

This rearrangement joins TRBV5-1 to TRBJ1-2; the D gene is possibly TRBD1 (5 bases). Trimming took 0 bases from V and 4 from J, leaving 10 bases between them. CDR1 is SGHRS and CDR2 is YFSETQ in the germline V gene. This CDR3 is 14 amino acids long. CDR3 sequence: CASSLEGPAYGYTF. For the CDR3, the DNA is TGCGCCAGCAGCTTGGAGGGGCCTGCCTATGGCTACACCTTC.

This clonotype was seen a handful of times. This rearrangement joins TRBV4-3 to TRBJ1-1, with 7 nucleotides matching TRBD1. The ends lost 7 bases at V and 2 bases at J; junction bases unmatched: 10. This CDR3 is 15 amino acids long. Germline V gives CDR1 LGHNA, CDR2 YSLEER. The CDR3: CASTRTGTANTEAFF. The CDR3 coding sequence is TGCGCCAGCACCAGGACCGGGACAGCTAACACTGAAGCTTTCTTT.

This clonotype occurred a few times. The V and J genes are TRBV9 and TRBJ2-4, with 8 positions matching TRBD2. The J call may be wrong; the DNA end is better matched by TRBJ2-7. This CDR3 is built from 16 residues. Per the germline V gene, CDR1 is SGDLS and CDR2 is YYNGEE. CDR3 bases: TGTGCCAGCAGCGCCCGAGCGGGAGCCCTTTCCTACGAGCAGTACTTC. As protein: CASSARAGALSYEQYF.

This chain links TRBV6-5 with TRBJ2-5; D ambiguous. From germline, CDR1 is MNHEY and CDR2 SVGAGI. This CDR3 is built from 14 residues. V lost 5 bases and J 11 bases, leaving 21 bases between the germline ends. The CDR3 coding sequence is TGTGCCAGCAGTCTCCTCCGGGCCGCCGGGCAGCAGTACTTC. Its protein is CASSLLRAAGQQYF.

To note about this clonotype: A much more abundant neighbour one base away suggests this may be a read error. CDR3 nucleotides: TGTGCCAGCAGCCAAGGGGACAGCTACGGGCAGTACTTC. Protein sequence: CASSQGDSYGQYF. This chain joins TRBV3-1 and TRBJ2-5; 7 bases match TRBD1. The CDR3 consists of 13 residues. Germline values: CDR1 LGHDT, CDR2 YNNKEL (reference sequence). V lost 1 base to trimming and J lost 11 bases; unmatched junction nucleotides: 7.

The rearrangement joins TRBV18 to TRBJ1-5; D not resolved. CDR3 length: 13 residues. Trimming removed 2 bases from V and 6 bases from J, with 8 bases in between. CDR1 and CDR2 from the germline V gene are KGHSH and LQKENI. In DNA form, the CDR3 reads TGTGCCAGCTCACCAGGGTTAAGTCAGCCCCAGCATTTT. Protein product: CASSPGLSQPQHF.

This clonotype was counted a few times. The CDR3 coding sequence is TGTGCCAGCAGCTTAGCCTTGAGGTTAGCGGGAGCCAGGTCCTACGAGCAGTACTTC. Translated: CASSLALRLAGARSYEQYF. The rearrangement links TRBV7-2 to TRBJ2-7; 9 nucleotides line up with TRBD2. Germline V gives CDR1 SGHTA, CDR2 FQGNSA. Trimming at V came to 0 bases and at J to 1 base, leaving 13 bases not matched to a gene. The CDR3 is 19 amino acids.

This clonotype was seen once. The chain has TRBV4-3 and TRBJ2-5; the D gene is possibly TRBD2 (5 bases). CDR1 and CDR2 from the germline V gene are LGHNA and YSLEER. This CDR3 has 14 amino acids. V lost 0 bases and J lost 4, with 9 bases in between. This chain's CDR3 is CASSQEGLGETQYF. The DNA for the CDR3 is TGCGCCAGCAGCCAAGAAGGACTGGGAGAGACCCAGTACTTC.

V gene TRBV5-1 combines with J gene TRBJ2-5; no reliable D call. With 4 bases removed from V and 2 bases from J, the gap between germline ends came to 15 bases. The CDR3 length is 15 residues. CDR1 is SGHRS, CDR2 YFSETQ, per germline. DNA for the CDR3: TGCGCCAGCAGCCCTACAGTTGGAAGACAAGAGACCCAGTACTTC. Amino acids: CASSPTVGRQETQYF.

The chain combines TRBV6-2 or TRBV6-3 with TRBJ1-1; 7 positions match TRBD1. After removal of 2 bases from V and 5 bases from J, the junction contained 5 bases not matched to a gene. The CDR3 loop spans 14 amino acids. CDR1 is MNHEY and CDR2 is SVGEGT in the germline V gene. The chain's CDR3 is CASSYRGQVTEAFF. For the CDR3, the DNA is TGTGCCAGCAGTTACCGTGGACAGGTAACTGAAGCTTTCTTT.

The sample holds a few counts of this clonotype. The chain recombines TRBV12-3 or TRBV12-4 with TRBJ1-3; a weak D match, TRBD1 (6 bases). V dropped 2 bases and J dropped 4 bases, with 9 bases sitting between them. There are 14 residues in the CDR3. The CDR3 DNA is TGTGCCAGCAGTTTATGGGGGCGCGGAAACACCATATATTTT. This encodes CASSLWGRGNTIYF.

This clonotype was detected a few times. V gene TRBV5-5 combines with J gene TRBJ2-1, with 8 positions matching TRBD2. Germline V lookup: CDR1 SGHKS, CDR2 YYEKEE (reference sequence). V shed 3 bases and J 3 bases; nucleotides not matched to a gene: 8. This CDR3 region has 16 residues. The CDR3 region is CASSSYGGGLYNEQFF. CDR3 DNA sequence: TGTGCCAGCAGCTCGTACGGGGGGGGCCTCTACAATGAGCAGTTCTTC.

This clonotype was detected a few times. The V call is TRBV29-1, the J call TRBJ2-3; D is perhaps TRBD2 (6 bases). Trimming cost V 3 bases and J 0 bases, with 10 bases left between them. The CDR3 runs to 14 residues. Germline-derived CDR1 and CDR2 are SQVTM and ANQGSEA. The DNA of the CDR3 is TGCAGCGTTGAGCTAGCGACTAGCACAGATACGCAGTATTTT. It translates to CSVELATSTDTQYF.

The V and J genes are TRBV12-3 or TRBV12-4 and TRBJ2-5; weak D call: TRBD2 (6 bases). Trimming took off 3 bases at V and 5 bases at J, with 19 bases between the two ends. The CDR3 spans 16 residues. Written as DNA, the CDR3 is TGTGCCAGCAGTTTTCGGGCGGGGCGCCTCAGGGAGACCCAGTACTTC. Translated, it gives CASSFRAGRLRETQYF.

This sequence joins TRBV9 and TRBJ2-7; TRBD1 agrees at 7 bases. The germline CDR1 and CDR2 sequences are SGDLS and YYNGEE. This CDR3 region has 15 residues. Trimming took 0 bases from V and 6 from J; bases not matched to a gene: 9. The CDR3 spells CASSVGQGPLGEQYF. The CDR3 DNA reads TGTGCCAGCAGCGTAGGACAGGGTCCCTTGGGCGAGCAGTACTTC.

J is TRBJ1-1 and V is TRBV12-5; no firm D call. This CDR3 region has 14 residues. Trimming shortened V by 3 bases and J by 0 bases, and 8 bases separated the two germline ends. Germline loops: CDR1 LGHNT, CDR2 FRNRAP. As DNA, the CDR3 is TGTGCTAGTGGTTTCGGGGATATGAACACTGAAGCTTTCTTT. This sequence encodes CASGFGDMNTEAFF.

V and J are TRBV7-7 and TRBJ2-1; TRBD2 agrees at 10 bases. The CDR3 loop spans 15 amino acids. Germline V gene lookup returns CDR1 SSHAT and CDR2 FNYEAQ (reference sequence). In nucleotides, the CDR3 is TGTGCTTGCAGCCCAACTAGCGGGGCATACAATGAGCAGTTCTTC. It is translated as CACSPTSGAYNEQFF.

This sequence joins TRBV29-1 and TRBJ2-1; the match to TRBD2 covers 13 bases. The CDR3 contains 13 residues. Losses at the gene ends were 7 bases for V and 8 bases for J; bases not matched to a gene: 5. CDR1 SQVTM and CDR2 ANQGSEA come from the germline V gene. The CDR3 DNA is TGCAGCGACAGGACTAGCGGGGGCGATGAGCAGTTCTTC. It translates to CSDRTSGGDEQFF.

The CDR3 nucleotides are TGTGCCAGCAGTTTACGGGGTGATGGCACTGAAGCTTTCTTT. Its translation: CASSLRGDGTEAFF. V usage is TRBV12-3 or TRBV12-4 and J usage is TRBJ1-1; D is undetermined. The V end was cut by 2 bases, the J end by 4 bases, with 11 bases between. This CDR3 has 14 residues.

This chain links TRBV28 with TRBJ2-3; D possibly uses TRBD1 or TRBD2 (5 bases each). With 4 bases removed from V and 1 base from J, the gap between germline ends came to 12 bases. The CDR3 consists of 15 residues. Germline-derived CDR1 and CDR2 are MDHEN and SYDVKM. The CDR3 is CASSSGDVRTDTQYF. In nucleotides, the CDR3 is TGTGCCAGCAGTTCCGGGGACGTTCGCACAGATACGCAGTATTTT.

This chain connects TRBV4-3 to TRBJ2-5, with TRBD2 as a possible D gene (6 bases). CDR1 is LGHNA and CDR2 is YSLEER in the germline V gene. Between the trimmed V and J ends, which lost 3 bases and 2 bases, there was a span of 19 bases. CDR3 size: 17 residues. The CDR3 spells CASSHSPGRDSQETQYF. The CDR3, as DNA: TGCGCCAGCAGCCACTCACCGGGACGGGACTCTCAAGAGACCCAGTACTTC.

This chain uses TRBV5-1 with TRBJ2-5; the match to TRBD2 covers 9 bases. The ends lost 1 base at V and 4 bases at J; junction bases unmatched: 14. The germline V gene encodes CDR1 SGHRS and CDR2 YFSETQ. The CDR3 covers 18 residues. As DNA, the CDR3 is TGCGCCAGCAGCTTGACGGGCTTCCCTAGCGGGATCGGAGAGACCCAGTACTTC. Encoded protein: CASSLTGFPSGIGETQYF.

This clonotype showed up just a few times. The rearrangement uses TRBV4-2 and TRBJ2-3; 14 bases match TRBD2. Germline values: CDR1 LGHNA, CDR2 YNFKEQ. This CDR3 has 16 residues. The junction had 8 bases not matched to a gene; V was cut back by 3 bases and J by 9 bases. The CDR3, as DNA: TGTGCCAGCAGCCAGGACCCGGGACTAGCGGGAGTAACGCAGTATTTT. Residues: CASSQDPGLAGVTQYF.

This chain joins TRBV28 and TRBJ1-5; D gene uncertain. Trimming took 3 bases from V and 4 from J, leaving 16 bases between them. CDR3 length: 16 residues. Germline-derived CDR1 and CDR2 are MDHEN and SYDVKM. The CDR3 bases are TGTGCCAGCAGTTTCCAGGCTCGTATTAGGAATCAGCCCCAGCATTTT. Its translation is CASSFQARIRNQPQHF. The full variable domain, completed using reference TRBV28 and TRBJ1-5, is DVKVTQSSRYLVKRTGEKVFLECVQDMDHENMFWYRQDPGLGLRLIYFSYDVKMKEKGDIPEGYSVSREKKERFSLILESASTNQTSMYLCASSFQARIRNQPQHFGDGTRLSIL.